The present TCR beta chain was sequenced within a study of T cells expressing NK-cell markers. Across the study: Source material for TCR beta repertoires consisted of sorted CD3+CD56+NKG2C+, CD3+CD56+NKG2C- and CD3+CD56-NKG2C+ T cells. Seven of the eight sequenced donors were HCMV-seropositive; one was seronegative.

As concerns this clonotype: The antigen is undetermined.

The germline V gene encodes CDR1 DFQATT and CDR2 SNEGSKA (reference sequence). The CDR3 contains 15 residues. TCRdb re-called the 5' RACE reads and gives one entry per CDR3 protein, without DNA. The table gives fewer than 400,000 distinct CDR3 sequences; the top ten clones make up roughly 10% of it. Study outcomes and limitations: Nothing established the HCMV specificity of expanded NKG2C+ T cell clones. Where a few donors were concerned, these clonotypes also led the CD3+CD56-NKG2C+ fraction.

This TCR was recovered from a woman aged 45-60 years in good health. Sequenced material: blood T cells: a sorted CD56 or NKG2C T cell subset, CD4+ or CD8+ T cells, or bulk PBMC T cells (not recorded which). The rearrangement uses TRBV20-1 and TRBJ2-1; TCRdb picks TRBD1, but there is no DNA to check that call. This CDR3 reads CSATSSGEAYNEQFF.